Shown below are 29 T cell receptor beta chains from a single sample sequenced in a study of CD8 T cells in Susac syndrome. When the RNA was reverse transcribed, random hexamers were used with an input of roughly 0.45 to 1 ug. Via MiXCR, TCRdb re-called the immunoSEQ multiplex PCR reads, giving one row per CDR3 protein. The data show some 400,000 distinct CDR3 sequences, approximately 85% seen once. Sequencing input: CD8+ T cells from PBMCs. The receptors were gathered from a human donor with multiple sclerosis.

This clonotype has a handful of counts. The rearrangement joins TRBV11-3 to TRBJ1-2; 9 positions agree with TRBD1. CDR1 is SGHNT and CDR2 is YENEEA in the germline V gene. This CDR3 has 14 amino acids. After removal of 2 bases from V and 7 bases from J, the junction contained 5 bases not matched to a gene. CDR3 region: CASSLTGQGRGYTF. DNA of the CDR3: TGTGCCAGCAGCTTAACGGGACAGGGTCGTGGCTACACCTTC.

Only a few counts were recorded for this clonotype. This sequence joins TRBV29-1 and TRBJ2-3; 9 bases are a match to TRBD2. Germline-derived CDR1 and CDR2 are SQVTM and ANQGSEA. The CDR3 spans 14 residues. V trimming: 4 bases; J trimming: 6 bases; junction bases outside the gene matches: 8. In DNA, the CDR3 is TGCAGCGTTGGGGTAGCGGGAGAGGTGGATACGCAGTATTTT. It codes for CSVGVAGEVDTQYF.

The chain carries TRBV20-1 and TRBJ1-2, with D possibly matching TRBD1 (6 bases). Germline V gene data show CDR1 as DFQATT and CDR2 as SNEGSKA (reference sequence). The CDR3 covers 14 residues. V lost 1 base and J lost 4, with 13 bases in between. CDR3 DNA: TGCAGTGCTAGAGGAACGGGGGGGGCCTATGGCTACACCTTC. Protein product: CSARGTGGAYGYTF.

The chain couples TRBV27 to TRBJ2-7, with D hard to call. V lost 4 bases and J lost 3, with 10 bases in between. Germline CDR1 and CDR2: MNHEY and SMNVEV (reference sequence). This CDR3 region has 13 residues. CDR3 in DNA: TGTGCCAGCAGTTCCCTCGACGGCTACGAGCAGTACTTC. It specifies CASSSLDGYEQYF.

The chain combines TRBV10-3 with TRBJ2-7, with D perhaps matching TRBD1 (6 bases). The CDR3 contains 14 residues. In germline, CDR1 is ENHRY, CDR2 SYGVKD. V gave up 10 bases and J gave up 3 bases, with 19 bases separating them. The CDR3, as DNA: TGTGCCACCGAGAATCGCGGACAGCACTACGAGCAGTACTTC. It translates to CATENRGQHYEQYF.

The count of this clonotype is one. This chain uses TRBV27 with TRBJ1-2, with a tentative D call TRBD1 (5 bases). The CDR3 covers 13 residues. Germline assignment: CDR1 MNHEY and CDR2 SMNVEV (reference sequence). The germline V and J ends were trimmed by 1 base and 8 bases, with 11 bases remaining between them. This CDR3 reads CASSLFVGAGYTF. DNA of the CDR3: TGTGCCAGCAGTTTATTCGTCGGGGCGGGCTACACCTTC.

The gene calls are TRBV2 and TRBJ1-1, with TRBD1 as a possible D gene (6 bases). Trimming removed 1 base from V and 1 base from J, with 16 bases in between. CDR1 and CDR2 (germline): SNHLY, FYNNEI. The CDR3 contains 17 residues. The CDR3 here is CASSEEGTLIENTEAFF. The CDR3 nucleotides read TGTGCCAGCAGTGAAGAGGGGACACTCATTGAGAACACTGAAGCTTTCTTT.

CDR3 amino acids: CASSLSPFYGYTF. CDR3 in DNA: TGTGCCAGCAGTTTATCCCCGTTCTATGGCTACACCTTC. The chain joins TRBV27 to TRBJ1-2; no clear D gene. The CDR3 covers 13 residues. Deletions cut 0 bases from V and 4 bases from J, with 6 bases between. In germline, CDR1 is MNHEY, CDR2 SMNVEV (reference sequence).

The gene calls are TRBV27 and TRBJ2-2; TRBD2 agrees at 7 bases. The CDR3 covers 14 residues. CDR1 and CDR2 (germline): MNHEY, SMNVEV (reference sequence). Unmatched junction bases numbered 2, after V lost 4 bases and J lost 3 bases. The CDR3 loop is CASSWAGDTGELFF. CDR3 in DNA: TGTGCCAGCAGTTGGGCGGGAGACACCGGGGAGCTGTTTTTT.

The V gene is TRBV7-8, the J gene TRBJ1-6, with TRBD1 as a possible D gene (5 bases). The CDR3 runs to 16 residues. Trimming pared 6 bases from V and 2 bases from J, leaving 14 bases between. Per germline, CDR1 SGHVS and CDR2 FQNEAQ. CDR3 residues: CASREREGAYNSPLHF. The CDR3 DNA reads as TGTGCCAGCAGAGAGAGGGAAGGGGCCTATAATTCACCCCTCCACTTT.

CDR3 in DNA: TGTGCCAGCAGCCCTTTCGGGAGTGGCGATGAGCAGTTCTTC. It encodes CASSPFGSGDEQFF. This sequence joins TRBV11-2 and TRBJ2-1, with a tentative D call TRBD2 (6 bases). This CDR3 has 14 residues. Germline CDR1 and CDR2: SGHAT and FQNNGV. V lost 5 bases and J lost 8, with 16 bases in between. The full variable domain, completed using reference TRBV11-2 and TRBJ2-1, is EAGVAQSPRYKIIEKRQSVAFWCNPISGHATLYWYQQILGQGPKLLIQFQNNGVVDDSQLPKDRFSAERLKGVDSTLKIQPAKLEDSAVYLCASSPFGSGDEQFFGPGTRLTVL.

The chain uses TRBV11-2 and TRBJ1-4; 10 bases map to TRBD1. Trimming removed 5 bases from V and 6 bases from J; junction bases left unmatched: 9. Germline-derived CDR1 and CDR2 are SGHAT and FQNNGV. This CDR3 contains 16 residues. CDR3 region: CASSARFGTGDEKLFF. Here the CDR3 DNA reads TGTGCCAGCAGCGCTCGATTCGGGACAGGGGATGAAAAACTGTTTTTT.

The chain uses TRBV11-2 and TRBJ2-3, with D perhaps matching TRBD1 (6 bases). The CDR3 length is 16 residues. V was clipped by 1 base and J by 1 base, with 12 bases between them. The V gene's germline CDR1 is SGHAT and CDR2 FQNNGV. The CDR3 protein is CASSLGWGRGTDTQYF. The CDR3 nucleotides are TGTGCCAGCAGCTTAGGTTGGGGGCGCGGCACAGATACGCAGTATTTT.

The V gene is TRBV27, the J gene TRBJ1-2, with unresolved D. V lost 3 bases to trimming and J lost 2 bases, with 10 bases between them. This CDR3 region has 14 residues. Germline CDR1 MNHEY, CDR2 SMNVEV (reference sequence). The CDR3 DNA follows: TGTGCCAGCAGTTTCCTCGGGTCCAACTATGGCTACACCTTC. This codes for CASSFLGSNYGYTF.

This clonotype was picked up a small number of times. The rearrangement joins TRBV4-2 to TRBJ1-1; 10 bases are shared with TRBD1. This CDR3 is built from 14 residues. CDR1 LGHNA and CDR2 YNFKEQ come from the germline V gene. V lost 6 bases, J lost 7 bases, and 8 bases stayed unmatched. CDR3 protein: CASSRGTGDIEAFF. The CDR3 nucleotides are TGTGCCAGCAGTCGGGGGACAGGGGATATTGAAGCTTTCTTT.

The chain combines TRBV30 with TRBJ1-3, with unresolved D. The V end was cut by 3 bases, the J end by 0 bases, with 9 bases between. This CDR3 contains 14 residues. The germline gives CDR1 GTSNPN, CDR2 SVGIG (reference sequence). CDR3: CAWSDRDSGNTIYF. The CDR3 DNA reads as TGTGCCTGGAGCGACCGGGACTCTGGAAACACCATATATTTT.

The chain links TRBV7-9 to TRBJ2-3; 10 positions match TRBD2. The CDR3 extends over 15 amino acids. Germline V gives CDR1 SEHNR, CDR2 FQNEAQ (reference sequence). V gave up 5 bases and J gave up 0 bases; unmatched junction bases: 2. The CDR3 nucleotides read TGTGCCAGCAGCAAGGGACTAGCGAGCACAGATACGCAGTATTTT. Its translation is CASSKGLASTDTQYF.

This sequence joins TRBV4-1 and TRBJ1-2; 7 bases fit TRBD1. The CDR3 extends over 16 amino acids. V lost 4 bases, J lost 8 bases, and 16 bases stayed unmatched. Looked up from germline, CDR1 is MGHRA and CDR2 is YSYEKL. Written as DNA, the CDR3 is TGCGCCAGCAGCCCCGAGGGAGGGGGCAGTATCTCGGGCTACACCTTC. Protein: CASSPEGGGSISGYTF.

The chain combines TRBV7-9 with TRBJ2-7; the D gene could be TRBD1 or TRBD2 (6 bases each). Trimming removed 3 bases at V and 5 bases at J, with 17 bases between. In germline, CDR1 is SEHNR, CDR2 FQNEAQ (reference sequence). This CDR3 is built from 15 residues. The CDR3 is CASSFSSGGIDEQYF. CDR3 nucleotides: TGTGCCAGCAGCTTTTCCTCCGGGGGCATAGACGAGCAGTACTTC. Supplemented by reference TRBV7-9 and TRBJ2-7, the full variable domain reads DTGVSQNPRHKITKRGQNVTFRCDPISEHNRLYWYRQTLGQGPEFLTYFQNEAQLEKSRLLSDRFSAERPKGSFSTLEIQRTEQGDSAMYLCASSFSSGGIDEQYFGPGTRLTVT.

V and J are TRBV30 and TRBJ2-3; 8 bases match TRBD1. Trimming took 1 base from V and 0 from J; bases not matched to a gene: 3. Germline CDR1 GTSNPN, CDR2 SVGIG (reference sequence). There are 15 residues in the CDR3. CDR3 amino acids: CAWSGGTGSTDTQYF. The CDR3 DNA reads TGTGCCTGGAGTGGGGGGACAGGTAGCACAGATACGCAGTATTTT. Full variable domain (remainder filled in from reference TRBV30 and TRBJ2-3): SQTIHQWPATLVQPVGSPLSLECTVEGTSNPNLYWYRQAAGRGLQLLFYSVGIGQISSEVPQNLSASRPQDRQFILSSKKLLLSDSGFYLCAWSGGTGSTDTQYFGPGTRLTVL.

On this clonotype: One end of the junction does not line up with germline, which may come from a read error. V usage is TRBV29-1 and J usage is TRBJ2-5, with TRBD2 identical over 8 bases. The CDR3 has 17 amino acids. Germline assignment: CDR1 SQVTM and CDR2 ANQGSEA. The CDR3 sequence: CSVDYTQTSETWETRYF. CDR3 nucleotide sequence: TGCAGCGTTGACTACACCCAGACTAGCGAGACCTGGGAGACCCGGTACTTC.

V is TRBV2 and J is TRBJ1-1; possible D gene TRBD1, 5 bases. V lost 5 bases to trimming and J lost 3 bases, with 16 bases between them. Germline V gene data show CDR1 as SNHLY and CDR2 as FYNNEI. The CDR3 loop spans 15 amino acids. The CDR3 DNA follows: TGTGCCAGCAGTCAGTGGGGGGAATTAGACACTGAAGCTTTCTTT. It codes for CASSQWGELDTEAFF.

The chain has TRBV23-1 and TRBJ2-6; 7 bases are a match to TRBD1. TRBV23-1 is an ORF, with its function uncertain. J was trimmed by 4 bases and V by 4 bases; bases with no gene match: 16. The CDR3 is 19 amino acids. DNA of the CDR3: TGCGCCAGCAGTCCACCCGGACAGGTTGATTCCTCCGGGGCCAACGTCCTGACTTTC. It codes for CASSPPGQVDSSGANVLTF.

This chain connects TRBV30 to TRBJ2-2; the D gene is possibly TRBD1 (5 bases). From germline, CDR1 is GTSNPN and CDR2 SVGIG (reference sequence). Trimming removed 5 bases at V and 1 base at J, with 5 bases between. This CDR3 is 12 amino acids long. This chain's CDR3 is CAWQGNTGELFF. CDR3 DNA: TGTGCCTGGCAGGGGAACACCGGGGAGCTGTTTTTT.

The rearrangement uses TRBV2 and TRBJ2-7, with 8 bases aligning to TRBD2. CDR3 size: 12 residues. Germline CDR1 is SNHLY and CDR2 is FYNNEI. V trimming: 7 bases; J trimming: 4 bases; junction bases outside the gene matches: 3. Written as DNA, the CDR3 is TGTGCCAGCACGGGCGGGAGGTACGAGCAGTACTTC. Protein sequence: CASTGGRYEQYF.

The V call is TRBV7-6, the J call TRBJ1-1; D unresolved. Germline V lookup: CDR1 SGHVS, CDR2 FNYEAQ. Trimming removed 1 base from V and 7 bases from J, with 16 bases in between. The CDR3 has 15 residues. For the CDR3, the DNA is TGTGCCAGCAGCTTAGGAGGGAACGACCCCTATGAAGCTTTCTTT. It specifies CASSLGGNDPYEAFF.

The chain is built from TRBV9 and TRBJ1-2, with 10 bases matching TRBD1. The CDR3 covers 17 residues. Per germline, CDR1 SGDLS and CDR2 YYNGEE. V dropped 3 bases and J dropped 4; count of bases not matched to a gene: 12. Here the CDR3 reads CASSETGTGDFLYGYTF. The DNA of the CDR3 is TGTGCCAGCAGCGAAACCGGGACAGGGGATTTTCTCTATGGCTACACCTTC.

The chain uses TRBV6-5 and TRBJ1-5, with a possible D match to TRBD1 (6 bases). V was cut by 7 bases and J by 5 bases, with 18 bases left in between. Looked up from germline, CDR1 is MNHEY and CDR2 is SVGAGI. This CDR3 has 15 amino acids. DNA of the CDR3: TGTGCCAGCACTTCCGTGGGGGGCACTGATCAGCCCCAGCATTTT. It encodes CASTSVGGTDQPQHF.

V gene TRBV20-1 combines with J gene TRBJ2-7; D is perhaps TRBD2 (5 bases). Trimming pared 3 bases from V and 2 bases from J, leaving 11 bases between. The germline CDR1 and CDR2 sequences are DFQATT and SNEGSKA (reference sequence). The CDR3 length is 13 residues. CDR3 in DNA: TGCAGTGCTAGCGAGGGAGATCCCTACGAGCAGTACTTC. The encoded protein is CSASEGDPYEQYF.